This TCR beta chain was identified during a study of stem cell transplantation in POMP-related autoinflammatory disease. For the study at large: Before transplant, CD4+ T cells skewed naive and CD8+ proportions were low.

Study-wide results and limits: Unique TRB V-J gene pairings were limited in number in patients with PRAID. PRAID patients trended toward lower TRB diversity and higher clonality in all analyzed T-cell subsets.

TCRdb's table, derived via immunoSEQ multiplex PCR, lists solely in-frame clones and lacks some. This table holds 7,500 to 10,000 clones, roughly 85% found once. Comment on this clone: Its antigen is still unknown.

The CDR3 extends over 14 amino acids. Looked up from germline, CDR1 is SGHTA and CDR2 is FQGTGA. Between the trimmed V and J ends, which lost 0 bases and 1 base, there was a span of 6 bases. The receptor was isolated from a human patient with POMP-related autoinflammation and immune dysregulation (PRAID). Part of the T cell pool may stem from the graft donor. V gene TRBV7-3 combines with J gene TRBJ2-5; no clear D gene. The material sequenced was CD8+ T cells from PBMCs, taken after stem cell transplantation. Here the CDR3 DNA reads TGTGCCAGCAGCTTAACGGGAATCCAAGAGACCCAGTACTTC. Its protein is CASSLTGIQETQYF. The full variable domain, in which reference TRBV7-3 and TRBJ2-5 provide the parts outside the CDR3, is GAGVSQTPSNKVTEKGKYVELRCDPISGHTALYWYRQSLGQGPEFLIYFQGTGAADDSGLPNDRFFAVRPEGSVSTLKIQRTERGDSAVYLCASSLTGIQETQYFGPGTRLLVL.